The 18 T cell receptor beta chains below come from one sample, sequenced in a study of regulatory T cells in long-lasting Graves disease. Researchers made TCR beta libraries by using iRepertoire HTBI primers and running Arm-PCR on CDR3 regions. TCRdb analysed the multiplex PCR reads with MiXCR anew, one entry per CDR3 protein. The sample has roughly 420,000 distinct CDR3 sequences, roughly 15% seen once; the top ten hold about 23%. Time point specified: newly diagnosed GD, antithyroid drugs for less than 3 months. The TCR library was made from RNA that had been extracted from PBMCs in TRIzol. The same specimen was also included in a second study, on T cells in Graves' hyperthyroidism and ophthalmopathy.

The sequencing here drew on peripheral blood mononuclear cells (PBMCs), taken at new diagnosis, from a patient treated with antithyroid drugs. These receptors all stem from a woman younger than 30 with Graves disease.

At least ten counts were recorded for this clonotype. The chain recombines TRBV28 with TRBJ1-5; 8 nucleotides agree with TRBD1. CDR1 MDHEN and CDR2 SYDVKM come from the germline V gene. The CDR3 is 15 amino acids. J gave up 1 base and V 6 bases, and 5 bases lay outside the gene matches. CDR3 DNA sequence: TGTGCCAGCAGCCGAAGGACAGGGAGCAATCAGCCCCAGCATTTT. Translating it yields CASSRRTGSNQPQHF.

The chain is built from TRBV7-9 and TRBJ1-4; D not certain. The CDR3 extends over 15 amino acids. Per germline, CDR1 SEHNR and CDR2 FQNEAQ (reference sequence). V shed 0 bases and J shed 8 bases, with 13 bases lying between them. In nucleotides, the CDR3 is TGTGCCAGCAGCTTAGCGGGCCCGAAGCGGGAAAAACTGTTTTTT. Encoded protein: CASSLAGPKREKLFF. The full variable domain, in which reference TRBV7-9 and TRBJ1-4 provide the parts outside the CDR3, is DTGVSQNPRHKITKRGQNVTFRCDPISEHNRLYWYRQTLGQGPEFLTYFQNEAQLEKSRLLSDRFSAERPKGSFSTLEIQRTEQGDSAMYLCASSLAGPKREKLFFGSGTQLSVL.

This clonotype was observed at least ten times. The chain is built from TRBV7-6 and TRBJ2-1; D might be TRBD2 (6 bases). From germline, CDR1 is SGHVS and CDR2 FNYEAQ. The V gene lost 5 bases and the J gene lost 0 bases, with 20 bases spanning the gap. The CDR3 contains 18 residues. This CDR3 is CASSPTAGGANSYNEQFF. The CDR3 DNA reads TGTGCCAGCAGCCCAACGGCTGGCGGGGCCAACTCCTACAATGAGCAGTTCTTC.

This clonotype was counted many times. The chain is built from TRBV5-1 and TRBJ1-2, with 7 bases lining up with TRBD1. The V segment lost 4 bases and the J segment 6 bases; nucleotides outside the gene matches: 9. CDR3 size: 14 residues. CDR1 and CDR2 from the germline V gene are SGHRS and YFSETQ. The CDR3 sequence: CASSLTGREDGYTF. CDR3 DNA sequence: TGCGCCAGCAGCCTGACAGGGAGGGAGGATGGCTACACCTTC.

The chain joins TRBV28 to TRBJ1-2; no firm D call. The CDR3 extends over 12 amino acids. The germline V gene encodes CDR1 MDHEN and CDR2 SYDVKM. Trimming shortened V by 6 bases and J by 4 bases, and 9 bases separated the two germline ends. The CDR3 sequence: CASRPEFYGYTF. CDR3 nucleotide sequence: TGTGCCAGCAGGCCAGAGTTCTATGGCTACACCTTC.

This clonotype has ten or more counts. This chain uses TRBV28 with TRBJ2-7; 9 bases agree with TRBD2. Germline CDR1 reads MDHEN; CDR2 reads SYDVKM. There are 14 residues in the CDR3. After removal of 10 bases from V and 6 bases from J, the junction contained 13 bases not matched to a gene. The CDR3 here is CATIVPSGNGEQYF. Here the CDR3 DNA reads TGTGCCACCATCGTGCCTAGCGGGAACGGCGAGCAGTACTTC.

This clonotype was recorded many times. The CDR3 DNA sequence: TGCAGTGCTAGATCGCCAGGGACAGGGGGCTTGGATGAGCAGTTCTTC. This translates into CSARSPGTGGLDEQFF. The rearrangement links TRBV20-1 to TRBJ2-1; TRBD1 aligns across 12 bases. The CDR3 covers 16 residues. V was pared by 2 bases and J by 8 bases, with 10 bases of the junction left unmatched. The germline gives CDR1 DFQATT, CDR2 SNEGSKA (reference sequence).

This clonotype was seen only a few times. V usage is TRBV7-9 and J usage is TRBJ2-4; D uncertain. There are 14 residues in the CDR3. Trimming cost V 1 base and J 7 bases, with 11 bases left between them. CDR1 is SEHNR and CDR2 is FQNEAQ in the germline V gene (reference sequence). The CDR3 coding sequence is TGTGCCAGCAGCTTAGGAGTAGGGTTGAACATTCAGTACTTC. It yields the protein CASSLGVGLNIQYF. The complete variable domain, with remaining parts taken from reference TRBV7-9 and TRBJ2-4, reads DTGVSQNPRHKITKRGQNVTFRCDPISEHNRLYWYRQTLGQGPEFLTYFQNEAQLEKSRLLSDRFSAERPKGSFSTLEIQRTEQGDSAMYLCASSLGVGLNIQYFGAGTRLSVL.

The genes are TRBV28 and TRBJ1-5; D might be TRBD1 (6 bases). The CDR3 spans 12 residues. Germline CDR1 and CDR2: MDHEN and SYDVKM. Trimming removed 3 bases at V and 9 bases at J, with 9 bases between. This CDR3 reads CASSLRGGPQHF. The CDR3 nucleotides read TGTGCCAGCAGTTTGAGGGGGGGGCCCCAGCATTTT.

This clonotype was recorded many times. The rearrangement uses TRBV6-1 and TRBJ2-3; no reliable D call. The germline V gene has CDR1 MNHNS and CDR2 SASEGT. CDR3 length: 15 residues. V lost 1 base and J 2 bases, leaving 10 bases between the germline ends. The CDR3 loop reads CASSEVRTDTDTQYF. DNA for the CDR3: TGTGCCAGCAGTGAAGTTCGGACGGACACAGATACGCAGTATTTT.

This clonotype came up many times. The chain has TRBV7-2 and TRBJ1-5; D is uncertain. The germline CDR1 and CDR2 sequences are SGHTA and FQGNSA. V lost 3 bases and J lost 0, with 12 bases in between. This CDR3 comprises 16 residues. The CDR3 nucleotides read TGTGCCAGCAGCTTGGAACCAGGATATAGCAATCAGCCCCAGCATTTT. Encoded protein: CASSLEPGYSNQPQHF.

The table lists this clonotype with many counts. V gene TRBV28 combines with J gene TRBJ2-3; 12 positions agree with TRBD2. CDR1 is MDHEN and CDR2 is SYDVKM in the germline V gene. This CDR3 has 15 residues. The V gene end was trimmed by 3 bases and the J gene end by 4 bases; junction bases not matched to a gene: 2. Here the CDR3 reads CASSFLAGGPDTQYF. The CDR3 DNA sequence: TGTGCCAGCAGTTTCCTAGCGGGAGGGCCAGATACGCAGTATTTT.

The chain joins TRBV10-3 to TRBJ2-7; D is perhaps TRBD1 (6 bases). The CDR3 consists of 13 residues. With 7 bases removed from V and 5 bases from J, the gap between germline ends came to 15 bases. Germline values: CDR1 ENHRY, CDR2 SYGVKD. Here the CDR3 reads CAIKDRGADEQYF. The CDR3 coding sequence is TGTGCCATCAAGGACAGAGGAGCGGACGAGCAGTACTTC.

This clonotype has a count of ten or more. The chain carries TRBV2 and TRBJ2-7, with 7 nucleotides matching TRBD1. J was trimmed by 4 bases and V by 7 bases; bases with no gene match: 1. The CDR3 loop spans 11 amino acids. From germline, CDR1 is SNHLY and CDR2 FYNNEI. The CDR3 loop is CASNRGYEQYF. CDR3 DNA sequence: TGTGCCAGCAACAGGGGTTACGAGCAGTACTTC.

Of note for this clonotype: A much bigger clone sits one base away, suggesting this may be a read error. V usage is TRBV30 and J usage is TRBJ2-1; D may be TRBD1 or TRBD2 (5 bases each). Germline V gene lookup returns CDR1 GTSNPN and CDR2 SVGIG (reference sequence). Trimming shortened V by 5 bases and J by 4 bases, and 15 bases separated the two germline ends. The CDR3 is 14 residues long. Here the CDR3 DNA reads TGTGCCTGGGGGGCTTGGGACGGTTACAATGAGCAGTTCTTC. This encodes CAWGAWDGYNEQFF.

This clonotype was seen many times. The chain carries TRBV28 and TRBJ1-5; D not resolved. The CDR3 contains 16 residues. The V gene lost 3 bases and the J gene lost 3 bases, with 15 bases spanning the gap. Per germline, CDR1 MDHEN and CDR2 SYDVKM. In DNA form, the CDR3 reads TGTGCCAGCAGTTTCAAGGCAGGCCGGGTCAATCAGCCCCAGCATTTT. Residues: CASSFKAGRVNQPQHF.

This clonotype was counted ten times or more. The chain carries TRBV18 and TRBJ2-3; weak D call: TRBD1 (6 bases). The V and J ends lost 3 bases and 3 bases respectively, with 16 bases between them. This CDR3 spans 16 amino acids. The germline V gene encodes CDR1 KGHSH and CDR2 LQKENI. CDR3 nucleotide sequence: TGTGCCAGCTCACCCGTAGCACAGGGCCGGACAGATACGCAGTATTTT. This encodes CASSPVAQGRTDTQYF. Using reference TRBV18 and TRBJ2-3 for the parts outside the CDR3, the full variable domain is NAGVMQNPRHLVRRRGQEARLRCSPMKGHSHVYWYRQLPEEGLKFMVYLQKENIIDESGMPKERFSAEFPKEGPSILRIQQVVRGDSAAYFCASSPVAQGRTDTQYFGPGTRLTVL.

This clonotype showed up many times. V gene TRBV27 combines with J gene TRBJ1-2; perhaps TRBD1 as D (5 bases). CDR1 and CDR2 (germline): MNHEY, SMNVEV (reference sequence). Trimming removed 2 bases from V and 10 bases from J, with 14 bases in between. This CDR3 has 13 amino acids. CDR3 in amino acids: CASSLKGAKSYTF. The CDR3 DNA reads as TGTGCCAGCAGTTTAAAAGGGGCAAAATCCTACACCTTC.